This passage covers 19 T cell receptor beta chains from one sample sequenced in a study of human T cells and chemical hapten exposure. Stated time point: patch test 3, about 24 weeks after DPC sensitization. Treatment meaning: therapeutic diphenylcyclopropenone sensitization with weekly scalp DPC. TCRdb recomputed calls from the RACE reads with MiXCR, one row per CDR3 protein. The sample consists of 100,000 or so distinct CDR3 sequences, about 34% of them appearing once. Sequenced here: whole blood, sampled in connection with sensitization to the hapten diphenylcyclopropenone (DPC). The receptors here all came from a man aged 40-50 years with alopecia areata. Some clones in this sample may be carry-over from other donors' samples.

The chain recombines TRBV6-2 or TRBV6-3 with TRBJ2-7; 10 nucleotides line up with TRBD1. Germline CDR1 is MNHEY and CDR2 is SVGEGT. The CDR3 has 14 amino acids. V shed 5 bases, J shed 3 bases, and the junction held 4 bases outside the gene matches. The CDR3 region has the DNA TGTGCCAGCAGTACCGGGACAGGGGTCTACGAGCAGTACGTC. Translation gives CASSTGTGVYEQYV.

This clonotype was counted a few times. The CDR3 coding sequence is TGTGCCAGCAGTTACGCCGATTCCTACGAGCAGTACTTC. This sequence encodes CASSYADSYEQYF. This chain connects TRBV6-2 or TRBV6-3 to TRBJ2-7, with D unresolved. V gave up 2 bases and J gave up 1 base, with 6 bases separating them. CDR1 is MNHEY, CDR2 SVGEGT, per germline. There are 13 residues in the CDR3.

The gene calls are TRBV6-2 or TRBV6-3 and TRBJ1-5; D is perhaps TRBD1 (5 bases). This CDR3 is built from 17 residues. The germline V gene encodes CDR1 MNHEY and CDR2 SVGEGT. V was trimmed by 0 bases and J by 0 bases, leaving 12 bases between them. The CDR3 DNA reads TGTGCCAGCAGTTACTCCCGCGGGGCCTATAGCAATCAGCCCCAGCATTTT. Amino acid sequence: CASSYSRGAYSNQPQHF.

The chain links TRBV7-9 to TRBJ1-2, with D possibly being TRBD1 (6 bases). Germline assignment: CDR1 SEHNR and CDR2 FQNEAQ (reference sequence). The CDR3 extends over 14 amino acids. Between the trimmed V and J ends, which lost 5 bases and 7 bases, there was a span of 17 bases. The CDR3 DNA reads TGTGCCAGCAGCCGAACCGGGGGGGCGGCTGGCTACACCTTC. The encoded protein is CASSRTGGAAGYTF.

The chain links TRBV3-1 to TRBJ2-1; 7 nucleotides agree with TRBD2. V dropped 10 bases and J dropped 6; count of bases not matched to a gene: 15. CDR3 length: 15 amino acids. CDR1 is LGHDT, CDR2 YNNKEL, per germline (reference sequence). CDR3 nucleotides: TGTGCCACCTCCTTGGGGCGGGAGCGAACCAATGAGCAGTTCTTC. Translated, it gives CATSLGRERTNEQFF.

The table lists this clonotype with a count of one. The rearrangement uses TRBV6-5 and TRBJ2-5; D possibly matches TRBD1 or TRBD2 (5 bases each). This CDR3 is 15 amino acids long. The germline V gene has CDR1 MNHEY and CDR2 SVGAGI. Between the trimmed V and J ends, which lost 0 bases and 3 bases, there was a span of 11 bases. The CDR3 bases are TGTGCCAGCAGTTACTCGGGACGAAGTAAAGAGACCCAGTACTTC. Encoded protein: CASSYSGRSKETQYF.

This chain connects TRBV6-1 to TRBJ1-5, with 7 bases identical to TRBD1. V was pared by 4 bases and J by 4 bases, with 10 bases of the junction left unmatched. Germline-derived CDR1 and CDR2 are MNHNS and SASEGT. The CDR3 totals 16 residues. The CDR3 DNA reads TGTGCCAGCAGTGCCCTAAACAGGGGTGAGAATCAGCCCCAGCATTTT. This gives the protein CASSALNRGENQPQHF.

The gene calls are TRBV6-5 and TRBJ2-7; 8 bases are shared with TRBD1. Germline CDR1 and CDR2: MNHEY and SVGAGI. J lost 3 bases, V lost 5 bases, and 3 bases had no gene match. The CDR3 extends over 13 amino acids. CDR3 sequence (DNA): TGTGCCAGCAGTCGGGGGACAGGCTACGAGCAGTACTTC. It encodes CASSRGTGYEQYF.

This clonotype was found a few times. This chain's CDR3 is CSASLSGFPYEQYV. DNA for the CDR3: TGCAGTGCTTCCCTGAGCGGGTTTCCCTACGAGCAGTACGTC. The gene calls are TRBV20-1 and TRBJ2-7, with D perhaps matching TRBD2 (6 bases). V dropped 5 bases and J dropped 2 bases, with 16 bases sitting between them. Germline V lookup: CDR1 DFQATT, CDR2 SNEGSKA (reference sequence). The CDR3 is 14 amino acids.

This clonotype was counted a single time. J is TRBJ1-6 and V is TRBV27; unclear D gene. CDR1 MNHEY and CDR2 SMNVEV come from the germline V gene (reference sequence). The CDR3 totals 13 residues. Trimming removed 1 base from V and 7 bases from J, with 5 bases in between. The CDR3 nucleotides read TGTGCCAGCAGTTTATTGGGGAATTCACCCCTCCACTTT. Translation: CASSLLGNSPLHF.

This chain links TRBV29-1 with TRBJ2-3; TRBD1 might be the D (7 bases). V was trimmed by 5 bases and J by 4 bases, leaving 16 bases between them. Germline V gene sequence: CDR1 SQVTM, CDR2 ANQGSEA. The CDR3 totals 14 residues. As DNA, the CDR3 is TGCAGCGTTCGGCGGGATCAGGGGGCAGATACGCAGTATTTT. It specifies CSVRRDQGADTQYF.

The V gene is TRBV18, the J gene TRBJ2-3, with D perhaps being TRBD1 or TRBD2 (6 bases each). Germline V gene sequence: CDR1 KGHSH, CDR2 LQKENI. V gave up 2 bases and J gave up 8 bases, with 17 bases separating them. The CDR3 spans 15 residues. CDR3 nucleotides: TGTGCCAGCTCACCATCTCCGGGGGCGATTGGTACGCAGTATTTT. It translates to CASSPSPGAIGTQYF.

V is TRBV25-1 and J is TRBJ2-5; possible D gene TRBD2, 5 bases. Germline lookup yields CDR1 MGHDK and CDR2 SYGVNS. V lost 5 bases, J lost 3 bases, and 10 bases lay in between. CDR3 length equals 13 residues. The CDR3 protein is CASSKADEETQYF. The CDR3 DNA reads as TGTGCCAGCAGTAAAGCGGACGAAGAGACCCAGTACTTC.

This clonotype was observed a few times. This chain connects TRBV5-1 to TRBJ2-5; 8 bases map to TRBD1. This CDR3 is built from 15 residues. V was pared by 4 bases and J by 5 bases, with 10 bases of the junction left unmatched. CDR1 is SGHRS, CDR2 YFSETQ, per germline. CDR3 sequence reads: CASSRPGGPGETQYF. The CDR3 nucleotides read TGCGCCAGCAGCCGACCAGGGGGCCCGGGGGAGACCCAGTACTTC.

CDR3 residues: CASSPGSTGQGGYTF. The DNA for the CDR3 is TGTGCCAGCTCACCCGGCTCGACAGGGCAAGGCGGCTACACCTTC. The V gene is TRBV18, the J gene TRBJ1-2, with 7 bases that match TRBD1. The trim removed 3 bases at V and 8 bases at J, leaving 12 bases unmatched. The CDR3 length is 15 residues. Germline V gene lookup returns CDR1 KGHSH and CDR2 LQKENI.

About this clonotype itself: Because the CDR3's place on the DNA is in doubt, the DNA is left out and the CDR3 is given as listed by TCRdb. The chain joins TRBV28 to TRBJ2-5; the D call TRBD1 from the table was never checked on the DNA. The CDR3 contains 14 residues when both ends are counted. Looked up from germline, CDR1 is MDHEN and CDR2 is SYDVKM. The CDR3 spells CASSFFGQQQTQYF.

This chain joins TRBV12-3 or TRBV12-4 and TRBJ1-4, with D possibly being TRBD1 (6 bases). The CDR3 runs to 14 residues. Deletions cut 0 bases from V and 8 bases from J, with 10 bases between. Here the CDR3 reads CASSLAHRDEKLFF. Here the CDR3 DNA reads TGTGCCAGCAGTTTAGCTCACAGGGACGAAAAACTGTTTTTT.

At least ten counts were recorded for this clonotype. The CDR3 loop reads CASSGGLAGANEQFF. The CDR3 region has the DNA TGTGCCAGTAGCGGGGGACTAGCGGGGGCCAATGAGCAGTTCTTC. The J gene is TRBJ2-1, the V gene TRBV19, with 14 positions matching TRBD2. The V gene's germline CDR1 is LNHDA and CDR2 SQIVND (reference sequence). The CDR3 is made up of 15 amino acids. V was pared by 6 bases and J by 6 bases, with 4 bases of the junction left unmatched. The whole variable domain, filled in from reference TRBV19 and TRBJ2-1, reads DGGITQSPKYLFRKEGQNVTLSCEQNLNHDAMYWYRQDPGQGLRLIYYSQIVNDFQKGDIAEGYSVSREKKESFPLTVTSAQKNPTAFYLCASSGGLAGANEQFFGPGTRLTVL.

The rearrangement uses TRBV7-9 and TRBJ2-3, with 9 bases lining up with TRBD2. Per germline, CDR1 SEHNR and CDR2 FQNEAQ (reference sequence). The CDR3 is 14 amino acids. With V trimmed by 1 base and J by 4 bases, 0 bases remained unmatched. CDR3 sequence reads: CASSLVAGADTQYF. The CDR3 DNA reads as TGTGCCAGCAGCTTAGTAGCGGGAGCAGATACGCAGTATTTT.